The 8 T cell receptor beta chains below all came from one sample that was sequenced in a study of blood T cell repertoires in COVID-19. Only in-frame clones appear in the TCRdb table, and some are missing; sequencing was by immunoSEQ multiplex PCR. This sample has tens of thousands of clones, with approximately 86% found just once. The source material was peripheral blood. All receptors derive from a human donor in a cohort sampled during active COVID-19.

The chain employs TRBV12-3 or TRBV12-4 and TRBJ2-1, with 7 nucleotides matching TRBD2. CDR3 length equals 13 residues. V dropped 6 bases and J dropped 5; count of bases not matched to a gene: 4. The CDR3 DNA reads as TGTGCCAGCAGGCGGGACTACAACAATGAGCAGTTCTTC. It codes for CASRRDYNNEQFF.

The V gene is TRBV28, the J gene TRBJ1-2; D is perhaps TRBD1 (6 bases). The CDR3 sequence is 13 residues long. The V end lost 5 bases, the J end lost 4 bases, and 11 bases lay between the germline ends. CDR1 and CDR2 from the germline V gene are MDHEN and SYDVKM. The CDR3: CASSRQAFYGYTF. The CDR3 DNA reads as TGTGCCAGCAGTCGACAGGCCTTCTATGGCTACACCTTC.

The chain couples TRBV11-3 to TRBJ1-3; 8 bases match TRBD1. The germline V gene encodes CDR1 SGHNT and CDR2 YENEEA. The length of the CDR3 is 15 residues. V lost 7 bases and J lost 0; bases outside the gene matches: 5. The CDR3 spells CASKRQGSSGNTIYF. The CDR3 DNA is TGTGCCAGCAAGAGACAGGGGAGCTCTGGAAACACCATATATTTT. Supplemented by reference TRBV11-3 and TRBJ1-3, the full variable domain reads EAGVVQSPRYKIIEKKQPVAFWCNPISGHNTLYWYLQNLGQGPELLIRYENEEAVDDSQLPKDRFSAERLKGVDSTLKIQPAELGDSAVYLCASKRQGSSGNTIYFGEGSWLTVV.

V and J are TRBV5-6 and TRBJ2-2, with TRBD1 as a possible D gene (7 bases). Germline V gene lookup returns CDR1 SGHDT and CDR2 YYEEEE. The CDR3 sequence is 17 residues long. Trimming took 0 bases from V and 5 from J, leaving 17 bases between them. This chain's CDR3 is CASSLAGVQGRTGELFF. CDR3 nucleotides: TGTGCCAGCAGCTTGGCCGGGGTACAGGGGAGGACCGGGGAGCTGTTTTTT.

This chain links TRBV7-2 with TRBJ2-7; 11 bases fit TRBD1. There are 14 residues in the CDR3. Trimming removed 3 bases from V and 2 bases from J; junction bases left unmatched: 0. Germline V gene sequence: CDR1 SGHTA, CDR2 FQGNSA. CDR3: CASSLGQGAYEQYF. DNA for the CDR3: TGTGCCAGCAGCTTGGGACAGGGGGCCTACGAGCAGTACTTC.

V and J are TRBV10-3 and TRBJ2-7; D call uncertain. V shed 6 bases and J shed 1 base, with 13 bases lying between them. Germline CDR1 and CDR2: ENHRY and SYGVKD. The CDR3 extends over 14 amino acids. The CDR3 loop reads CAIRGRADSYEQYF. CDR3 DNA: TGTGCCATCAGGGGCCGAGCAGATTCCTACGAGCAGTACTTC.

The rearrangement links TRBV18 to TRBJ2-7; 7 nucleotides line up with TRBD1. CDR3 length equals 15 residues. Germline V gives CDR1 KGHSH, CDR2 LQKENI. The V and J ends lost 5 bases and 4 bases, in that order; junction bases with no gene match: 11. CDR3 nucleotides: TGTGCCAGCTCAAGCGAGACAGGGTCTTTTTACGAGCAGTACTTC. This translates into CASSSETGSFYEQYF.

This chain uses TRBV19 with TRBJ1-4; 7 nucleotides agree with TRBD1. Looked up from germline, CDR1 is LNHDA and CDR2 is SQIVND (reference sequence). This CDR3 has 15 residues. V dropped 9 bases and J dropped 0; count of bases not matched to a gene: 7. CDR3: CASSGTVATNEKLFF. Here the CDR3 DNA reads TGTGCCAGCTCCGGGACAGTTGCAACTAATGAAAAACTGTTTTTT.